This entry describes one T cell receptor beta chain. This sample is part of a study of CD8 T cells in Susac syndrome. Germline CDR1 and CDR2: DFQATT and SNEGSKA (reference sequence). This CDR3 is built from 15 residues. The germline V and J ends were trimmed by 6 bases and 9 bases, with 24 bases remaining between them. It was with random hexamers that roughly 0.45 to 1 ug RNA was reverse transcribed. TCRdb fed the immunoSEQ multiplex PCR reads into MiXCR, producing one record per CDR3 protein. The sample lists about 200,000 distinct CDR3 sequences, 80% to 95% occurring once. Material for sequencing was CD8+ T cells from PBMCs. V and J are TRBV20-1 and TRBJ2-4, with a possible D match to TRBD2 (7 bases). This clonotype originated in a human donor with multiple sclerosis. The CDR3 loop reads CSAAPQSGGARIQYF. The CDR3 bases are TGCAGTGCCGCTCCCCAAAGTGGGGGGGCGCGCATTCAGTACTTC.